This TCR beta chain was sequenced during a study of blood T cell repertoires in COVID-19. Study in general: Specimens from acute and convalescent COVID-19 originated in the United States, Italy and Spain. PBMCs, B-cell-depleted T cells, or T cells provided the cDNA or gDNA that made up the material.

V shed 1 base and J 12 bases; nucleotides not matched to a gene: 11. The CDR3 spans 14 residues. CDR1 is SGHTA, CDR2 FQGTGA, per germline. Per the study methods: For nucleated cells, counts were estimated from reference gene primer amplification. Method: immunoSEQ multiplex PCR; TCRdb's copy keeps in-frame clones and lacks some. The V and J calls and clone size come from that table; D and trimming were worked out from the DNA. Of approximately 390,000 clones in the sample, around 91% were seen once. The sequencing input was peripheral blood. The TCR comes from a man between 18 and 35 years old with active or convalescent COVID-19. This rearrangement joins TRBV7-3 to TRBJ2-5; 7 bases agree with TRBD2. The CDR3 is CASSLKGEGSAKYF. The CDR3 DNA is TGTGCCAGCAGCTTAAAAGGGGAGGGGTCAGCCAAGTACTTC.